Given below is one T cell receptor (beta chain) in context. Its antigen is as yet unknown. This record belongs to a study of cytomegalovirus exposure and HLA in healthy donors. Germline values: CDR1 MGHDK, CDR2 SYGVNS. V was pared by 2 bases and J by 8 bases, with 9 bases of the junction left unmatched. This CDR3 has 15 residues. Profiling relied on immunoSEQ multiplex PCR, and the TCRdb table lists in-frame clones only, not all of them. This sample has 100,000 to 150,000 clones, with over 75% found just once. General study findings and limits: Across donors, most TCRs were seen rarely, yet some public ones were widespread.

The chain has TRBV25-1 and TRBJ1-2; 9 bases fit TRBD1. The source is a woman aged 30 to 39 in good health and CMV-seronegative. Input material: PBMCs. Here the CDR3 reads CASSEGQGRIEGYTF. The CDR3 nucleotides read TGTGCCAGCAGTGAAGGACAGGGGCGGATTGAGGGCTACACCTTC.